These 25 T cell receptor beta chains were all obtained from the same sample, sequenced in a study of blood T cell repertoires in COVID-19. Sequencing was performed with immunoSEQ multiplex PCR; in TCRdb, only in-frame clones are kept and a portion is missing. Of more than 250,000 clones in the sample, roughly 80% are singletons; the top ten hold approximately 5%. Input material: PBMCs or T cells enriched from blood (not recorded which). All receptors derive from a man aged 35 to 55 who had been exposed to COVID-19.

The chain couples TRBV4-2 to TRBJ1-1, with D unresolved. Germline CDR1 is LGHNA and CDR2 is YNFKEQ. This CDR3 is 14 amino acids long. V was cut by 0 bases and J by 2 bases, with 7 bases left in between. The CDR3 sequence: CASSQDDLNTEAFF. Here the CDR3 DNA reads TGTGCCAGCAGCCAAGACGACTTAAACACTGAAGCTTTCTTT.

This clone was seen a handful of times. The CDR3 reads CSVRTDDRGTYGYTF. The CDR3, as DNA: TGCAGCGTTCGAACTGACGACAGGGGGACCTATGGCTACACCTTC. The rearrangement uses TRBV29-1 and TRBJ1-2; 9 bases map to TRBD1. Germline trimming cut 5 bases from V and 4 bases from J; bases unmatched to any gene: 11. The germline gives CDR1 SQVTM, CDR2 ANQGSEA. The CDR3 extends over 15 amino acids.

This sequence joins TRBV5-5 and TRBJ2-7, with D possibly being TRBD2 (6 bases). Trimming took off 4 bases at V and 4 bases at J, with 21 bases between the two ends. The CDR3 consists of 16 residues. Germline CDR1 and CDR2: SGHKS and YYEKEE (reference sequence). DNA of the CDR3: TGTGCCAGCAGCCCACTTAGTGTGCGGGGTGGGTACGAGCAGTACTTC. This sequence encodes CASSPLSVRGGYEQYF.

This rearrangement joins TRBV7-9 to TRBJ2-3; maybe TRBD2 (5 bases). Between the trimmed V and J ends, which lost 2 bases and 4 bases, there was a span of 10 bases. The CDR3 runs to 14 residues. Germline V gene sequence: CDR1 SEHNR, CDR2 FQNEAQ (reference sequence). CDR3 loop: CASSLFGDSDTQYF. The CDR3 DNA follows: TGTGCCAGCAGCTTATTCGGGGATTCAGATACGCAGTATTTT.

This sequence joins TRBV15 and TRBJ1-5; D may be TRBD1 (5 bases). Per the germline V gene, CDR1 is LNHNV and CDR2 is YYDKDF (reference sequence). The CDR3 is 15 amino acids. V lost 4 bases, J lost 6 bases, and 16 bases lay in between. The CDR3 region is CATSTRGGGFQPQHF. The CDR3 DNA follows: TGTGCCACCAGCACTAGGGGAGGAGGTTTTCAGCCCCAGCATTTT. The full variable domain, its missing parts supplied by reference TRBV15 and TRBJ1-5, is DAMVIQNPRYQVTQFGKPVTLSCSQTLNHNVMYWYQQKSSQAPKLLFHYYDKDFNNEADTPDNFQSRRPNTSFCFLDIRSPGLGDTAMYLCATSTRGGGFQPQHFGDGTRLSIL.

The chain joins TRBV5-1 to TRBJ2-1, with 10 bases fitting TRBD1. With 4 bases clipped from V and 8 bases from J, the junction kept 15 bases outside the gene matches. The length of the CDR3 is 17 residues. Per the germline V gene, CDR1 is SGHRS and CDR2 is YFSETQ. The chain's CDR3 is CASSLAPGDRGGYEQFF. CDR3 nucleotide sequence: TGCGCCAGCAGCCTAGCGCCAGGGGACAGGGGAGGGTATGAGCAGTTCTTC.

J is TRBJ2-1 and V is TRBV14, with 7 bases identical to TRBD1. There are 15 residues in the CDR3. V shed 8 bases, J shed 2 bases, and the junction held 9 bases outside the gene matches. The germline V gene has CDR1 SGHDN and CDR2 FVKESK. CDR3 bases: TGTGCCAGCTCACGAAGACAGGGAACCTACAATGAGCAGTTCTTC. Its translation is CASSRRQGTYNEQFF. Supplemented by reference TRBV14 and TRBJ2-1, the full variable domain reads EAGVTQFPSHSVIEKGQTVTLRCDPISGHDNLYWYRRVMGKEIKFLLHFVKESKQDESGMPNNRFLAERTGGTYSTLKVQPAELEDSGVYFCASSRRQGTYNEQFFGPGTRLTVL.

Remarks on this clone: Other DNA sequences of this sample code for an identical CDR3. This chain joins TRBV5-1 and TRBJ2-5, with 7 bases aligning to TRBD2. J gave up 5 bases and V 0 bases, and 4 bases lay outside the gene matches. Per the germline V gene, CDR1 is SGHRS and CDR2 is YFSETQ. The CDR3 spans 14 residues. CDR3 in DNA: TGCGCCAGCAGCTTGGATCTGGGAGGGGAGACCCAGTACTTC. Amino acid sequence: CASSLDLGGETQYF.

The rearrangement links TRBV5-5 to TRBJ1-5, with 8 nucleotides matching TRBD1. This CDR3 comprises 16 residues. CDR1 is SGHKS, CDR2 YYEKEE, per germline (reference sequence). V was clipped by 4 bases and J by 3 bases; unmatched bases: 9. For the CDR3, the DNA is TGTGCCAGCAGCCTACGACAGGGGAGCGACAATCAGCCCCAGCATTTT. Its protein product is CASSLRQGSDNQPQHF. Using reference TRBV5-5 and TRBJ1-5 for the parts outside the CDR3, the full variable domain is DAGVTQSPTHLIKTRGQQVTLRCSPISGHKSVSWYQQVLGQGPQFIFQYYEKEERGRGNFPDRFSARQFPNYSSELNVNALLLGDSALYLCASSLRQGSDNQPQHFGDGTRLSIL.

This chain links TRBV20-1 with TRBJ2-7; TRBD1 is a possible D gene (5 bases). Per the germline V gene, CDR1 is DFQATT and CDR2 is SNEGSKA (reference sequence). The CDR3 has 11 amino acids. The ends were cut back, 5 bases at V and 4 bases at J, with 9 bases in the middle. The CDR3 DNA follows: TGCAGTGCTTTGACAGAATACGAGCAGTACTTC. Encoded protein: CSALTEYEQYF.

The chain links TRBV9 to TRBJ2-1; the match to TRBD2 covers 9 bases. Germline V lookup: CDR1 SGDLS, CDR2 YYNGEE. CDR3 length: 16 residues. V lost 4 bases to trimming and J lost 4 bases; unmatched junction nucleotides: 9. CDR3 loop: CASSKQAGGWYNEQFF. For the CDR3, the DNA is TGTGCCAGCAGCAAACAAGCGGGAGGATGGTACAATGAGCAGTTCTTC.

With respect to this clone: The identical CDR3 is also encoded by other nucleotide sequences in the sample. The CDR3 loop reads CASRTGSGANVLTF. CDR3 DNA sequence: TGTGCCAGCAGAACAGGATCTGGGGCCAACGTCCTGACTTTC. The V and J genes are TRBV6-5 and TRBJ2-6, with D possibly TRBD1 on 5 matching bases. There are 14 residues in the CDR3. Looked up from germline, CDR1 is MNHEY and CDR2 is SVGAGI. The germline V and J ends were trimmed by 6 bases and 1 base, with 7 bases remaining between them.

The gene calls are TRBV18 and TRBJ2-6; TRBD2 aligns across 10 bases. After removal of 6 bases from V and 0 bases from J, the junction contained 5 bases not matched to a gene. The CDR3 is 17 residues long. CDR1 and CDR2 (germline): KGHSH, LQKENI. In nucleotides, the CDR3 is TGTGCCAGCTCGCCTGGACTAGCGGCCTCTGGGGCCAACGTCCTGACTTTC. Residues: CASSPGLAASGANVLTF.

The J gene is TRBJ2-1, the V gene TRBV14; the D gene is possibly TRBD2 (6 bases). The CDR3 spans 15 residues. Trimming pared 6 bases from V and 9 bases from J, leaving 21 bases between. Germline CDR1 is SGHDN and CDR2 is FVKESK. CDR3 amino acids: CASSIAAFRRSEQFF. CDR3 DNA sequence: TGTGCCAGCAGTATAGCGGCCTTCAGGAGGAGTGAGCAGTTCTTC.

This chain links TRBV9 with TRBJ2-1, with 10 bases aligning to TRBD2. The CDR3 extends over 15 amino acids. V lost 3 bases to trimming and J lost 10 bases; unmatched junction nucleotides: 10. Germline assignment: CDR1 SGDLS and CDR2 YYNGEE. The CDR3 is CASSGVAGGFWEQFF. As DNA, the CDR3 is TGTGCCAGCAGCGGAGTAGCGGGAGGCTTTTGGGAGCAGTTCTTC.

V usage is TRBV12-5 and J usage is TRBJ2-7; TRBD2 matches at 9 bases. V dropped 2 bases and J dropped 7; count of bases not matched to a gene: 9. The CDR3 is made up of 15 amino acids. Germline values: CDR1 LGHNT, CDR2 FRNRAP. For the CDR3, the DNA is TGTGCTAGTGGTTTGCGAGCGGGAGGACAAGGGGAGCAGTACTTC. This codes for CASGLRAGGQGEQYF.

This clone appeared once. The V gene is TRBV29-1, the J gene TRBJ2-1; TRBD2 aligns across 11 bases. Trimming took 4 bases from V and 7 from J; bases not matched to a gene: 6. The CDR3 totals 14 residues. CDR1 and CDR2 from the germline V gene are SQVTM and ANQGSEA. The CDR3 sequence is CSVGPSGRNNEQFF. CDR3 nucleotides: TGCAGCGTTGGGCCTAGCGGGAGGAATAATGAGCAGTTCTTC.

This sequence joins TRBV2 and TRBJ2-1, with a weak D call TRBD1 (6 bases). CDR1 and CDR2 (germline): SNHLY, FYNNEI. Trimming cost V 3 bases and J 8 bases, with 11 bases left between them. This CDR3 spans 13 amino acids. The CDR3 reads CASSENREHEQFF. The CDR3 region has the DNA TGTGCCAGCAGTGAGAACAGGGAACATGAGCAGTTCTTC.

This chain links TRBV3-1 (or the pseudogene TRBV3-2) with TRBJ2-3; D may be TRBD2 (5 bases). V was shortened by 4 bases and J by 11 bases, with 25 bases between the two germline ends. Looked up from germline, CDR1 is LGHDT and CDR2 is YNNKEL (reference sequence). This CDR3 contains 16 residues. As DNA, the CDR3 is TGTGCCAGCAGCCGAAACACCGAAACACGGGGTAGTATGCAGTATTTT. Amino acid sequence: CASSRNTETRGSMQYF.

The chain joins TRBV7-9 to TRBJ2-5; D gene ambiguous. The CDR3 extends over 14 amino acids. Trimming took 1 base from V and 5 from J, leaving 11 bases between them. CDR1 SEHNR and CDR2 FQNEAQ come from the germline V gene (reference sequence). Here the CDR3 reads CASSLGIAGETQYF. The CDR3 nucleotides read TGTGCCAGCAGCTTAGGAATAGCCGGTGAGACCCAGTACTTC.

This chain joins TRBV29-1 and TRBJ2-4, with TRBD2 matching 10 bases. Germline CDR1 and CDR2: SQVTM and ANQGSEA. V lost 4 bases and J lost 3; bases outside the gene matches: 12. The CDR3 contains 17 residues. CDR3 residues: CSVAGLAAGGGKNIQYF. CDR3 DNA: TGCAGCGTTGCTGGACTAGCGGCCGGCGGGGGCAAAAACATTCAGTACTTC. Together with reference TRBV29-1 and TRBJ2-4, the CDR3 gives the full variable domain: SAVISQKPSRDICQRGTSLTIQCQVDSQVTMMFWYRQQPGQSLTLIATANQGSEATYESGFVIDKFPISRPNLTFSTLTVSNMSPEDSSIYLCSVAGLAAGGGKNIQYFGAGTRLSVL.

The CDR3: CASGRTSGTYEQYF. For the CDR3, the DNA is TGTGCCAGCGGCCGGACTAGTGGAACCTACGAGCAGTACTTC. V and J are TRBV7-6 and TRBJ2-7; 7 bases fit TRBD2. The CDR3 totals 14 residues. V lost 8 bases, J lost 2 bases, and 9 bases stayed unmatched. Looked up from germline, CDR1 is SGHVS and CDR2 is FNYEAQ.

This chain joins TRBV29-1 and TRBJ2-1, with 9 positions matching TRBD2. V shed 3 bases and J 8 bases; nucleotides not matched to a gene: 5. The germline V gene encodes CDR1 SQVTM and CDR2 ANQGSEA. The CDR3 length is 13 residues. Here the CDR3 DNA reads TGCAGCGTTGACGGCGGGAGGGAGGATGAGCAGTTCTTC. It codes for CSVDGGREDEQFF.

The chain carries TRBV5-8 and TRBJ1-3, with unresolved D. CDR1 is SGHTS and CDR2 is YDEGEE in the germline V gene. The V end was cut by 4 bases, the J end by 0 bases, with 8 bases between. The length of the CDR3 is 14 residues. The CDR3 DNA reads TGTGCCAGCAGCCTAGTGGGCTCTGGAAACACCATATATTTT. Amino acid sequence: CASSLVGSGNTIYF.

This clone has just one count. The chain is built from TRBV19 and TRBJ1-1; D is perhaps TRBD1 (6 bases). CDR3 length: 13 amino acids. Looked up from germline, CDR1 is LNHDA and CDR2 is SQIVND (reference sequence). The V end lost 7 bases, the J end lost 1 base, and 10 bases lay between the germline ends. DNA for the CDR3: TGTGCCAGTAAGGTGACAGGGAACACTGAAGCTTTCTTT. Its protein product is CASKVTGNTEAFF.